This entry lists 11 T cell receptor beta chains sequenced from one sample in a study of cytomegalovirus exposure and HLA in healthy donors. The PCR contained 60 Vbeta and 13 Jbeta primers. Measured with immunoSEQ multiplex PCR; TCRdb has only the in-frame clones, and not every one. The table lists around 140,000 clones, roughly 78% of them singletons, with roughly 3.4% in the top ten. Specimen: PBMCs. The source of these receptors is a man younger than 30 in good health and CMV-seropositive.

This chain joins TRBV2 and TRBJ2-2, with 9 positions matching TRBD1. Germline trimming cut 7 bases from V and 4 bases from J; bases unmatched to any gene: 7. Germline CDR1 reads SNHLY; CDR2 reads FYNNEI. This CDR3 region has 15 residues. CDR3 nucleotides: TGTGCCAGCACGCCGGGACAGGGCTTCACCGGGGAGCTGTTTTTT. This gives the protein CASTPGQGFTGELFF. Full variable domain (missing parts from reference TRBV2 and TRBJ2-2): EPEVTQTPSHQVTQMGQEVILRCVPISNHLYFYWYRQILGQKVEFLVSFYNNEISEKSEIFDDQFSVERPDGSNFTLKIRSTKLEDSAMYFCASTPGQGFTGELFFGEGSRLTVL.

The rearrangement uses TRBV27 and TRBJ2-7, with 9 bases that match TRBD1. The CDR3 has 15 amino acids. Germline CDR1 is MNHEY and CDR2 is SMNVEV (reference sequence). With V trimmed by 1 base and J by 2 bases, 3 bases remained unmatched. CDR3 DNA: TGTGCCAGCAGTTTATGGGGGACAGGGACCTACGAGCAGTACTTC. The encoded protein is CASSLWGTGTYEQYF.

This sequence joins TRBV30 and TRBJ2-3, with 11 nucleotides matching TRBD2. The CDR3 consists of 12 residues. J gave up 5 bases and V 5 bases, and 0 bases lay outside the gene matches. Germline-derived CDR1 and CDR2 are GTSNPN and SVGIG (reference sequence). The CDR3 sequence: CAWGLAGDTQYF. CDR3 DNA: TGTGCCTGGGGACTAGCGGGAGATACGCAGTATTTT.

The chain uses TRBV29-1 and TRBJ2-5; 7 nucleotides match TRBD1. The CDR3 covers 17 residues. The trim removed 6 bases at V and 2 bases at J, leaving 18 bases unmatched. Germline V gene lookup returns CDR1 SQVTM and CDR2 ANQGSEA. The CDR3 bases are TGCAGCGTACCGGACAGGACGTTAGGGCTTACTCAAGAGACCCAGTACTTC. It specifies CSVPDRTLGLTQETQYF.

The gene calls are TRBV29-1 and TRBJ1-1, with a tentative D call TRBD1 (5 bases). The CDR3 loop spans 11 amino acids. The ends were cut back, 0 bases at V and 10 bases at J, with 9 bases in the middle. Looked up from germline, CDR1 is SQVTM and CDR2 is ANQGSEA. The CDR3 region has the DNA TGCAGCGTTGAAGAAGGGCAGGGAGCTTTCTTT. It translates to CSVEEGQGAFF.

The rearrangement uses TRBV10-1 and TRBJ1-5; 7 bases fit TRBD1. This CDR3 has 21 amino acids. Germline trimming cut 7 bases from V and 0 bases from J; bases unmatched to any gene: 24. Germline V CDR1 and CDR2: WNHNN, SYGVQD (reference sequence). Written as DNA, the CDR3 is TGCGCCAGCACCAAAAGTACCAAGGGGGCTCTCGAGGATTATAGCAATCAGCCCCAGCATTTT. Amino acids: CASTKSTKGALEDYSNQPQHF.

This clone was seen a few times. The rearrangement uses TRBV6-1 and TRBJ1-1; 8 bases match TRBD1. The CDR3 extends over 15 amino acids. Germline V CDR1 and CDR2: MNHNS, SASEGT. The ends lost 0 bases at V and 6 bases at J; junction bases unmatched: 6. The CDR3, as DNA: TGTGCCAGCAGTGAAGCGACAGGGGATCACTCTGAAGCTTTCTTT. Translation: CASSEATGDHSEAFF.

The chain joins TRBV7-9 to TRBJ1-1; tentatively, D is TRBD1 (6 bases). The V gene's germline CDR1 is SEHNR and CDR2 FQNEAQ (reference sequence). Trimming took 1 base from V and 8 from J, leaving 11 bases between them. CDR3 length: 13 amino acids. The chain's CDR3 is CASSLGGLSEAFF. DNA for the CDR3: TGTGCCAGCAGCTTAGGGGGGCTGAGCGAAGCTTTCTTT. Full variable domain (missing parts from reference TRBV7-9 and TRBJ1-1): DTGVSQNPRHKITKRGQNVTFRCDPISEHNRLYWYRQTLGQGPEFLTYFQNEAQLEKSRLLSDRFSAERPKGSFSTLEIQRTEQGDSAMYLCASSLGGLSEAFFGQGTRLTVV.

The chain links TRBV19 to TRBJ2-7; tentative D call: TRBD2 (6 bases). The CDR3 extends over 14 amino acids. Trimming left V 4 bases short and J 2 bases short, with 12 bases between. Germline V gene lookup returns CDR1 LNHDA and CDR2 SQIVND (reference sequence). The DNA for the CDR3 is TGTGCCAGTAGTAGCGGGGTTGGACCCTACGAGCAGTACTTC. It yields the protein CASSSGVGPYEQYF. Using reference TRBV19 and TRBJ2-7 for the parts outside the CDR3, the full variable domain is DGGITQSPKYLFRKEGQNVTLSCEQNLNHDAMYWYRQDPGQGLRLIYYSQIVNDFQKGDIAEGYSVSREKKESFPLTVTSAQKNPTAFYLCASSSGVGPYEQYFGPGTRLTVT.

This rearrangement joins TRBV5-1 to TRBJ1-2, with D maybe TRBD1 (6 bases). V was cut by 5 bases and J by 1 base, with 12 bases left in between. This CDR3 spans 14 amino acids. Germline loops: CDR1 SGHRS, CDR2 YFSETQ. The CDR3 region has the DNA TGCGCCAGCAGAGAACAGGGTGATAACTATGGCTACACCTTC. Protein product: CASREQGDNYGYTF.

The gene calls are TRBV4-2 and TRBJ2-7; possible D gene TRBD2, 6 bases. The CDR3 covers 16 residues. V lost 3 bases, J lost 6 bases, and 21 bases lay in between. Germline-derived CDR1 and CDR2 are LGHNA and YNFKEQ. CDR3 nucleotide sequence: TGTGCCAGCAGCCAGCTAGGGGACGGGAGTCCCTCCGAGCAGTACTTC. It translates to CASSQLGDGSPSEQYF.